The following is a TCR beta chain sequence with its context. What antigen it recognizes has not been identified. Base quality data are lacking; no much larger clone is found one base away. These data belong to a study of T cells in Graves' hyperthyroidism and ophthalmopathy (dated by TCRdb to between 2017 and 2020). At the level of the whole study: Peripheral blood was sampled at the time of initial diagnosis, prior to any treatment. The study also compared thyroid tissue and blood T-cell repertoires from several Graves' hyperthyroidism patients. Following sampling, methimazole starting at 30 mg daily was given to hyperthyroidism patients, and high-dose intravenous methylprednisolone was given to ophthalmopathy patients. An independent validation cohort of under 20 hyperthyroidism patients and about 16 patients who later progressed to ophthalmopathy tested prospective prediction of ophthalmopathy. The 75 to 100 discovery patients were randomly split 7:3 into training and test sets. The paper reports TCR Vbeta CDR3 sequencing of roughly 140 peripheral blood samples: approximately 41 ophthalmopathy, approximately 74 hyperthyroidism and around 17 progressor patients. TCR V-J signatures able to tell the groups apart were searched for in a discovery cohort of about a hundred patients, of whom more than 40 had Graves' ophthalmopathy and roughly 57 had stable Graves' hyperthyroidism.

The TCR beta CDR3 regions were amplified from the RNA transcripts. The first round of RT-PCR for the TCR CDR3 was performed with the HTBI primer set and the Qiagen OneStep RT-PCR kit. Libraries were constructed in a second round of multiplex PCR, after which size selection and purification were performed. Sequencing of the libraries was done on an Illumina HiSeq2000 using paired-end 100 bp reads. Under the source paper's analysis protocol: Raw data were processed with SOAPnuke, discarding reads with adapters, uncalled bases, mean Phred below 15, or no exact constant-primer or identifier match. COPE v1.2.5 was used to merge high-quality paired reads, and clonotypes were defined as unique nucleotide sequences. MiTCR v1.1 was used to align clonotypes to the IMGT TRBV, TRBD and TRBJ reference segments. Analysis was restricted to V-J combinations with a frequency above 0.0001, which covered roughly 99% of repertoires. The TCS score was defined as the ratio of F50 (clonal expansion) to E x V (chaos), calculated using BLOSUM62-based TCRdist between CDR3 peptides within each V-J. Welch's t-statistics and random forest reduced around 550 V-J features to about 13, which were used in a naive Bayes classifier (R e1071). The raw public data were reprocessed by TCRdb itself: fastp quality trimming at Q25, MiXCR clonotype calling, in-frame beta chains only. Every entry covers one CDR3 protein and lists the most common genes and DNA from its rows. It is TCRdb's table, rather than the study itself, that gives the V and J calls and clone size. The sample table shows more than 550,000 distinct CDR3 sequences, and around a sixth are seen once. Over 15% of the sample lies in the top ten.

Hyperthyroidism patients were newly diagnosed, had a disease duration of under 2 months, and were aged 18 to 65 years. Exclusion was applied to patients with uncontrolled infections, other autoimmune diseases, pregnancy or lactation. Clinical symptoms, serum thyroxine and TRAb, thyroid ultrasound, and orbital computed tomography formed the basis for the diagnoses. For progressor patients, blood was drawn at the first diagnosis of hyperthyroidism, before any ophthalmopathy symptoms had appeared. PBMCs were separated from under 12 ml of fresh peripheral blood using Ficoll-Paque density gradient centrifugation. Progressor patients were first diagnosed with Graves' hyperthyroidism and then developed ophthalmopathy during follow-up. Trizol reagent was used to extract total RNA, and RNA quality was then checked on an Agilent 2100 Bioanalyzer. V is clipped by 5 bases and J by 0 bases, and the sequence between their germline boundaries is 5 bases long. The CDR3 runs 13 amino acids, cysteine and phenylalanine included. CDR3 DNA is the only sequence kept; it has 39 bases, read in frame from the first base. Via the germline V gene, CDR1 is MNHNS and CDR2 SASEGT.

Paper-wide results and their limitations: A model built on a 13 V-J signature distinguished ophthalmopathy from stable hyperthyroidism, reaching about 88% sensitivity and 81.08% specificity in cross-validation and 80%/75% in testing. No statistical method was used to fix the sample size in advance, and group allocation was not hidden from the investigators. Blood samples also contained most of the expanded thyroid clonotypes (frequency above 0.001), which suggests that blood repertoires may reflect thyroid immune responses. In validation, the model predicted progression to ophthalmopathy a median of 6.5 months before onset, with about 71% sensitivity and more than 72% specificity.

The sample taken for sequencing was blood. The receptor comes from a woman between 50 and 59 years old with Graves' hyperthyroidism that later progressed to Graves' ophthalmopathy. The V and J genes are TRBV6-1 and TRBJ1-3, with the D gene uncertain. The DNA sequence is as follows: TGTGCCAGCAGTACCGTCTCTGGAAACACCATATATTTT. Its protein is CASSTVSGNTIYF.